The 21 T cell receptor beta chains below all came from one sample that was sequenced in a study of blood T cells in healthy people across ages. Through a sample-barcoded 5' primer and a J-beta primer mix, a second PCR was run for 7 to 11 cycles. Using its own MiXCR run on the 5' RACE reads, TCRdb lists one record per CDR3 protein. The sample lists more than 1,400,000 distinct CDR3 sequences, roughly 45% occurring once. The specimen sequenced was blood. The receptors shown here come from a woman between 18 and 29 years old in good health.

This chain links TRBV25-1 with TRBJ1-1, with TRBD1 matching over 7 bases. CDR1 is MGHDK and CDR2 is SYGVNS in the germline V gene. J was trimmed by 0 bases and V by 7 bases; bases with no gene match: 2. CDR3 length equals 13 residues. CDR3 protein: CASMGQMNTEAFF. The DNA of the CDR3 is TGTGCCAGCATGGGACAGATGAACACTGAAGCTTTCTTT.

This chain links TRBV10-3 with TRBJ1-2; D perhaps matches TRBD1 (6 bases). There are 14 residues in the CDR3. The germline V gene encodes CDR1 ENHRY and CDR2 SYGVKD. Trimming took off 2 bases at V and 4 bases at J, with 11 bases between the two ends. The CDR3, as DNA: TGTGCCATCAGTGAGCCCCGGGACACCTATGGCTACACCTTC. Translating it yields CAISEPRDTYGYTF.

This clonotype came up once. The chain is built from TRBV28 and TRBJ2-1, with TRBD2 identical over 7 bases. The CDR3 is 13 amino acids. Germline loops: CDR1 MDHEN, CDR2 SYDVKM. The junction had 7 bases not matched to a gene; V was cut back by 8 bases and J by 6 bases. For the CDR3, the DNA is TGTGCCAGCCCCCAAAGGACTAGCAATGAGCAGTTCTTC. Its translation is CASPQRTSNEQFF.

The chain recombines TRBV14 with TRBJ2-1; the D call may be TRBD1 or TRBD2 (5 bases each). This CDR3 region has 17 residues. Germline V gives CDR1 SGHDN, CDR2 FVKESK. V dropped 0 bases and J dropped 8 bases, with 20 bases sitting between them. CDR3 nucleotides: TGTGCCAGCAGCCAAGATCTCGGGGCCTCGCATGGGGATGAGCAGTTCTTC. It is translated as CASSQDLGASHGDEQFF.

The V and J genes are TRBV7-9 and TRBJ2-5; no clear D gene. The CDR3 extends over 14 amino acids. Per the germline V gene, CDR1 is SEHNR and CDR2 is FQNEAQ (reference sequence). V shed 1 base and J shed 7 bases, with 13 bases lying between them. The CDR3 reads CASSLETGAGTQYF. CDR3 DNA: TGTGCCAGCAGCTTAGAGACCGGCGCCGGGACCCAGTACTTC.

Here the CDR3 DNA reads TGCAGTGCTAGTATAAGCGGGAACGGTGAGCAGTTCTTC. This translates into CSASISGNGEQFF. V and J are TRBV20-1 and TRBJ2-1, with 7 bases lining up with TRBD2. Germline CDR1 is DFQATT and CDR2 is SNEGSKA (reference sequence). The CDR3 consists of 13 residues. The V segment lost 3 bases and the J segment 9 bases; nucleotides outside the gene matches: 8.

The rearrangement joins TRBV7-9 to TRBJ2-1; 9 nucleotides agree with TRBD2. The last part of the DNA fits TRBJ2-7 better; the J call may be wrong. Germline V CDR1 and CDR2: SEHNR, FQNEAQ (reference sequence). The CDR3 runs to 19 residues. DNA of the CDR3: TGTGCCAGCAGCTTAGCGGGAGCGGGGGGTCACAGCTCCTACAATGAGCAGTACTTC. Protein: CASSLAGAGGHSSYNEQYF.

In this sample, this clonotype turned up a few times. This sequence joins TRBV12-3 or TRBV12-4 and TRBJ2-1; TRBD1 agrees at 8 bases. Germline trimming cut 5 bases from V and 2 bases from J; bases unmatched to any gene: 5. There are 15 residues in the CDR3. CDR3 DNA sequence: TGTGCCAGCAGTATCAGGGGGCTTACCTACAATGAGCAGTTCTTC. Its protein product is CASSIRGLTYNEQFF.

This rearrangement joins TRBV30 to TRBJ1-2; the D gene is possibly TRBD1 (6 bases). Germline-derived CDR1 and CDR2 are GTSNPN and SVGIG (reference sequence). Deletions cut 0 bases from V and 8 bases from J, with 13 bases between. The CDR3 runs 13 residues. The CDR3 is CAWSVEGRGGYTF. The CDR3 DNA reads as TGTGCCTGGAGTGTAGAGGGCAGGGGCGGCTACACCTTC.

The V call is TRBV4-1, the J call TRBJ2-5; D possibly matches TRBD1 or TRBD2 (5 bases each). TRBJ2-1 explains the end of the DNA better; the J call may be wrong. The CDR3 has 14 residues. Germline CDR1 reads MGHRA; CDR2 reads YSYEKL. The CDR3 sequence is CASSLHGGEETQFF. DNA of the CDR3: TGCGCCAGCAGCCTGCATGGGGGAGAAGAGACCCAGTTCTTC.

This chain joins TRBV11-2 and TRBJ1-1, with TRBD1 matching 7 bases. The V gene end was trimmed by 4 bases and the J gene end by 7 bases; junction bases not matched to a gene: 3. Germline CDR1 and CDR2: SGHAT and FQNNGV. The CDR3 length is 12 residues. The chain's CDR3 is CASSSDRSEAFF. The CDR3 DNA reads TGTGCCAGCAGCTCGGACAGGAGTGAAGCTTTCTTT. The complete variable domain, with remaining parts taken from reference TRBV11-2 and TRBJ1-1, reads EAGVAQSPRYKIIEKRQSVAFWCNPISGHATLYWYQQILGQGPKLLIQFQNNGVVDDSQLPKDRFSAERLKGVDSTLKIQPAKLEDSAVYLCASSSDRSEAFFGQGTRLTVV.

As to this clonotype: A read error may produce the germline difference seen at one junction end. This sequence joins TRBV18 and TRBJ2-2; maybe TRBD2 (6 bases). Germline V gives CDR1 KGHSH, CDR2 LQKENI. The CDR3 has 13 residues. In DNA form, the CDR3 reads TGTGCCAGCGCACCAGGGAACACCGGGGGGCTGTTTTTT. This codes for CASAPGNTGGLFF.

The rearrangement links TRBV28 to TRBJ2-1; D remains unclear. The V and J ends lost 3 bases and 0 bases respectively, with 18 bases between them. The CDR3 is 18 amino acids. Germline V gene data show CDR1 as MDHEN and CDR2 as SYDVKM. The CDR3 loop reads CASSLVTNPFRSYNEQFF. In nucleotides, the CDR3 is TGTGCCAGCAGTTTGGTGACAAACCCGTTCCGCTCCTACAATGAGCAGTTCTTC.

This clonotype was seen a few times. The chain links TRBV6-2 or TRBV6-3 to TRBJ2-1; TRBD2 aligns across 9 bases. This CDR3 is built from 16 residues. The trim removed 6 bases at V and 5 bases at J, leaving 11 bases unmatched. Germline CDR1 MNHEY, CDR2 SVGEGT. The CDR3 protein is CASSPLGAGGNNEQFF. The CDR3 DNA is TGTGCCAGCAGCCCGCTCGGAGCGGGGGGAAACAATGAGCAGTTCTTC.

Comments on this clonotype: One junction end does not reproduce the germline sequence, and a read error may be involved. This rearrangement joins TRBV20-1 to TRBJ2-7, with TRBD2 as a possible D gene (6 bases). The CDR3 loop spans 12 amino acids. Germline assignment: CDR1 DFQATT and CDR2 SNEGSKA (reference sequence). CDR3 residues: CSAGDSDNERYF. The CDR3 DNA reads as TGCAGTGCTGGGGACTCCGACAATGAGCGGTACTTC.

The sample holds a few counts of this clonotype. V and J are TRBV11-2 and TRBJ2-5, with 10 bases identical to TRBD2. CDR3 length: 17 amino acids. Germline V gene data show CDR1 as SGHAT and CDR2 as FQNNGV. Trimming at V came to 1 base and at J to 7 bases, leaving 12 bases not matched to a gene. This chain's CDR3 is CASSLGPSGSRSGTQYF. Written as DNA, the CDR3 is TGTGCCAGCAGCTTAGGGCCTAGCGGGAGTCGATCTGGGACCCAGTACTTC.

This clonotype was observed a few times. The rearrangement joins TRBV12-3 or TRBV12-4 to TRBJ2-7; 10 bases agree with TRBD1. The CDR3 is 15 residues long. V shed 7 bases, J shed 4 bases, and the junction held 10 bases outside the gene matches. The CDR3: CASTNSWTGGYEQYF. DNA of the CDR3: TGTGCCAGCACCAACTCTTGGACAGGGGGTTACGAGCAGTACTTC.

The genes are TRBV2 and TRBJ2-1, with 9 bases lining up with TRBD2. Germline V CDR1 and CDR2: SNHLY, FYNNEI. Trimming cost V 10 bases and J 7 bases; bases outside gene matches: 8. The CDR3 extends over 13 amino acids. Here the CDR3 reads CAKQRAGGNEQFF. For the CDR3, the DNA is TGTGCCAAACAACGAGCGGGAGGAAATGAGCAGTTCTTC.

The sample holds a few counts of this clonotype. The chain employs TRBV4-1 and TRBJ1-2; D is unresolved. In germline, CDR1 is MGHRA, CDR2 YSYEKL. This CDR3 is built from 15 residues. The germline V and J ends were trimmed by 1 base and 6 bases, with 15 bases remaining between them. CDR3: CASSQVHGPVDGYTF. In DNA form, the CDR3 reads TGCGCCAGCAGCCAAGTGCACGGCCCGGTGGATGGCTACACCTTC.

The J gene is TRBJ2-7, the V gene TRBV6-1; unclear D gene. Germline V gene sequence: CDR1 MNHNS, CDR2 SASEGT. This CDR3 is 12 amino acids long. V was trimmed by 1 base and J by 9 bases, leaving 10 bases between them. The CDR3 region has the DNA TGTGCCAGCAGTGAAGGACTCGTAGGGCAGTACTTC. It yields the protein CASSEGLVGQYF.

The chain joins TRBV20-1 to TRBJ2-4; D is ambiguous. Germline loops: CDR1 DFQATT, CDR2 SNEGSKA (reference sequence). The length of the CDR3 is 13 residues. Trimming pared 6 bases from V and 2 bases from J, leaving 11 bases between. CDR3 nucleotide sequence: TGCAGTGCCCGAGAAGTTACCAAAAACATTCAGTACTTC. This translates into CSAREVTKNIQYF.